The sample holds one count of the clone carrying this T cell receptor (beta chain). Repertoires were generated with immunoSEQ multiplex PCR, while TCRdb's copy carries only in-frame clones and drops some. The sample lists nearly 110,000 clones, around 87% occurring once. The sample is drawn from a study of T cell responses to AZD1222 COVID-19 vaccine. Germline V gene data show CDR1 as LNHNV and CDR2 as YYDKDF (reference sequence). Trimming removed 0 bases from V and 4 bases from J, with 19 bases in between. The CDR3 is 18 amino acids. The rearrangement uses TRBV15 and TRBJ1-5; D may be TRBD1 (5 bases). Sequencing used peripheral blood, obtained on day 0 of AZD1222 vaccination. This receptor was taken from an adult in good health. The CDR3: CATSRDWGRRYSNQPQHF. The CDR3 nucleotides read TGTGCCACCAGCAGAGATTGGGGACGGAGATATTCTAATCAGCCCCAGCATTTT.